This TCR beta chain was obtained from a study of T cells after yellow fever vaccination. Study-wide context: Researchers used SMART-Seq v4 Ultra Low Input to prepare fractions that had low cell numbers.

TCRdb fed the 5' RACE reads into MiXCR, producing one record per CDR3 protein. The data show about 300,000 distinct CDR3 sequences, 6.8% seen once. Study findings and constraints: Bulk-population clonotypes that are abundant could appear as contaminants in FACS-sorted repertoires. Among primary-vaccination clones, most reappeared after the booster, at roughly 96% for CD4 and around 91% for CD8. Weaker in magnitude, the secondary response showed a faster peak on day 5 versus 15.

This clonotype was recorded at least ten times. Its antigen is undetermined. This material consisted of PBMCs, taken 45 days after the first yellow fever vaccination. This receptor was obtained from a man between 18 and 29 years old who received the YFV17D yellow fever vaccine.

The CDR3 DNA follows: TGCGCCAGCAGCTTTGTACCACCGGGACAGATAAACAATGAGCAGTTCTTC. As protein: CASSFVPPGQINNEQFF. The chain has TRBV5-1 and TRBJ2-1, with 7 nucleotides matching TRBD1. Germline CDR1 reads SGHRS; CDR2 reads YFSETQ. Germline trimming cut 2 bases from V and 5 bases from J; bases unmatched to any gene: 13. The CDR3 sequence is 17 residues long.